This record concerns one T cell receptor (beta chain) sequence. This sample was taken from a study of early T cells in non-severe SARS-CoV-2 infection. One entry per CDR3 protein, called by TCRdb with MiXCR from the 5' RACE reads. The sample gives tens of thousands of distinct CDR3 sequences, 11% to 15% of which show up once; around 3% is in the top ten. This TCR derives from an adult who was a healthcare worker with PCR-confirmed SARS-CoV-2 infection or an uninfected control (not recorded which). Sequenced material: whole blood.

This chain's CDR3 is CSARVAFGQGMANEQFF. CDR3 coding DNA: TGCAGTGCTAGAGTAGCTTTCGGGCAGGGGATGGCCAATGAGCAGTTCTTC. The genes are TRBV20-1 and TRBJ2-1, with D possibly being TRBD1 (6 bases). The CDR3 is made up of 17 amino acids. Germline V CDR1 and CDR2: DFQATT, SNEGSKA (reference sequence). V was clipped by 1 base and J by 6 bases, with 22 bases between them.